This TCR beta chain was retrieved from a study of shared clonotypes between healthy human individuals. Looking at the study overall: The cohort comprised a couple of women and a few men. Their ages spanned 18 to 49 years.

Trimming stripped 1 base from V and 7 bases from J, with 17 bases between. Germline CDR1 MNHNS, CDR2 SASEGT. The CDR3 extends over 16 amino acids. In the CD4+ fraction, cells were divided into CD45RA+ naive and CD45RA-negative memory subsets. In regard to this clone: Antigen: not known.

Produced via immunoSEQ multiplex PCR; TCRdb's table is partial and in-frame only. The sample records 2 million to 2.5 million clones, about 95% being singletons. Study outcomes and limitations: Larger estimated richness was generally recorded for naive subsets relative to memory subsets.

The chain carries TRBV6-1 and TRBJ1-3; D is unclear. Specimen: naive CD4+ T cells sorted from blood. Described subset: CD45RA+ positively selected. The sequence came from a man aged 18 to 35 in good health. This chain's CDR3 is CASSEGGVSIFNTIYF. The CDR3 DNA sequence: TGTGCCAGCAGTGAAGGAGGTGTCAGTATATTCAACACCATATATTTT.